A selection of T cell receptor beta chains follows, all from one sample in a study of Ad26.COV2.S vaccination and SARS-CoV-2 variants. Measured with immunoSEQ multiplex PCR; TCRdb has only the in-frame clones, and not every one. The sample contains hundreds of thousands of clones, roughly 87% of which appear only once. The specimen comprised peripheral blood, sampled in a trial of Ad26.COV2.S vaccine versus placebo. These receptor sequences come from a person between 18 and 60 years old who received the Ad26.COV2.S COVID-19 vaccine or a placebo. CDR3s include the opening cysteine and the closing phenylalanine or tryptophan. A D gene is named only where the DNA matches it firmly. Clone size, where shown, is once, few, many, or a class for clones that have expanded.

size: -
J: TRBJ2-3
length: 15
D: TRBD2
V: TRBV4-3
CDR3: CASSQTSGGTDTQYF
DNA: TGCGCCAGCAGCCAGACTAGCGGGGGCACAGATACGCAGTATTTT

size: -
J: TRBJ1-1
length: 14
D: -
V: TRBV7-9
CDR3: CASSNDGMNTEAFF
DNA: TGTGCCAGCAGCAACGACGGCATGAACACTGAAGCTTTCTTT

size: once
J: TRBJ1-1
length: 16
D: -
V: TRBV2
CDR3: CASRSHGGIMNTEAFF
DNA: TGTGCCAGCAGATCGCACGGGGGCATAATGAACACTGAAGCTTTCTTT

size: -
J: TRBJ2-7
length: 16
D: TRBD2
V: TRBV3-1/TRBV3-2
CDR3: CASSQVLAGGRYEQYF
DNA: TGTGCCAGCAGCCAAGTACTAGCGGGGGGGCGGTACGAGCAGTACTTC

size: -
J: TRBJ2-7
length: 14
D: TRBD1
V: TRBV6-6
CDR3: CATSLRQGPYEQYF
DNA: TGTGCCACGTCCTTAAGACAGGGTCCCTACGAGCAGTACTTC

size: -
J: TRBJ2-1
length: 15
D: -
V: TRBV5-6
CDR3: CASSLWGSDYNEQFF
DNA: TGTGCCAGCAGCTTGTGGGGTAGCGACTACAATGAGCAGTTCTTC

size: -
J: TRBJ1-5
length: 19
D: TRBD1
V: TRBV4-1
CDR3: CASSPISGTGVLVNQPQHF
DNA: TGCGCCAGCAGCCCTATTTCCGGGACAGGGGTCCTCGTTAATCAGCCCCAGCATTTT

size: -
J: TRBJ1-4
length: 14
D: -
V: TRBV7-2
CDR3: CASSSPGRDRKLFF
DNA: TGTGCCAGCAGTTCTCCAGGGCGTGATCGTAAACTGTTTTTT

size: -
J: TRBJ2-5
length: 14
D: TRBD1
V: TRBV19
CDR3: CASRRTGEQETQYF
DNA: TGTGCCAGTAGGAGGACAGGGGAGCAGGAGACCCAGTACTTC

size: -
J: TRBJ1-1
length: 14
D: -
V: TRBV7-9
CDR3: CASSWRGVDTEAFF
DNA: TGTGCCAGCAGCTGGAGGGGAGTGGACACTGAAGCTTTCTTT

size: -
J: TRBJ1-5
length: 17
D: -
V: TRBV25-1
CDR3: CASSDSTGGLSNQPQHF
DNA: TGTGCCAGCAGTGATTCCACGGGCGGACTTAGCAATCAGCCCCAGCATTTT

size: -
J: TRBJ2-1
length: 15
D: TRBD2
V: TRBV13
CDR3: CASSSPGGKNNEQFF
DNA: TGTGCCAGCAGCAGCCCGGGGGGGAAGAACAATGAGCAGTTCTTC

size: once
J: TRBJ2-2
length: 14
D: -
V: TRBV11-3
CDR3: CASSSEGGTGELFF
DNA: TGTGCCAGCAGCTCGGAGGGGGGTACCGGGGAGCTGTTTTTT

size: -
J: TRBJ1-6
length: 14
D: -
V: TRBV6-5
CDR3: CASSSGTHNSPLHF
DNA: TGTGCCAGCAGTTCCGGGACACATAATTCACCCCTCCACTTT

size: -
J: TRBJ1-4
length: 15
D: TRBD1
V: TRBV19
CDR3: CASTRDSGVNEKLFF
DNA: TGTGCCAGTACCCGGGACAGCGGGGTAAATGAAAAACTGTTTTTT

size: -
J: TRBJ2-1
length: 14
D: TRBD2
V: TRBV6-4
CDR3: CASSEVTGGNEQFF
DNA: TGTGCCAGCAGTGAGGTGACGGGGGGGAATGAGCAGTTCTTC

size: -
J: TRBJ1-1
length: 16
D: -
V: TRBV7-6
CDR3: CASSLTGGEMSTEAFF
DNA: TGTGCCAGCAGCTTAACCGGGGGTGAGATGAGCACTGAAGCTTTCTTT

size: -
J: TRBJ2-5
length: 16
D: -
V: TRBV3-1/TRBV3-2
CDR3: CASSQGAGTIRETQYF
DNA: TGTGCCAGCAGCCAAGGGGCCGGGACAATTCGGGAGACCCAGTACTTC

size: -
J: TRBJ2-1
length: 18
D: TRBD2
V: TRBV5-1
CDR3: CASSSWTSGGFAGSEQFF
DNA: TGCGCCAGCAGCTCGTGGACTAGCGGGGGGTTCGCCGGCAGTGAGCAGTTCTTC

size: -
J: TRBJ2-3
length: 17
D: -
V: TRBV5-6
CDR3: CASSSGGGGSHTDTQYF
DNA: TGTGCCAGCAGCTCCGGCGGTGGGGGGTCACACACAGATACGCAGTATTTT

size: -
J: TRBJ1-6
length: 15
D: -
V: TRBV6-5
CDR3: CASNYRGPPVSPLHF
DNA: TGTGCCAGCAACTACCGAGGGCCTCCGGTTTCACCCCTCCACTTT

size: -
J: TRBJ1-2
length: 15
D: -
V: TRBV6-6
CDR3: CASSYLERGGDGYTF
DNA: TGTGCCAGCAGTTACCTGGAAAGGGGCGGTGATGGCTACACCTTC

size: once
J: TRBJ1-2
length: 13
D: -
V: TRBV14
CDR3: CASSQGRRYGYTF
DNA: TGTGCCAGCAGCCAAGGGAGACGCTATGGCTACACCTTC

size: few
J: TRBJ1-1
length: 13
D: -
V: TRBV7-2
CDR3: CASSTRDGTEAFF
DNA: TGTGCCAGCAGCACTCGAGACGGGACCGAAGCTTTCTTT

size: -
J: TRBJ1-5
length: 16
D: -
V: TRBV19
CDR3: CASSIVGVRGDQPQHF
DNA: TGTGCCAGTAGTATAGTTGGGGTGAGGGGGGATCAGCCCCAGCATTTT

size: -
J: TRBJ1-1
length: 13
D: -
V: TRBV6-5
CDR3: CASSYSISTEAFF
DNA: TGTGCCAGCAGTTACTCGATTAGCACTGAAGCTTTCTTT

size: -
J: TRBJ2-3
length: 15
D: -
V: TRBV24-1
CDR3: CATSDSRRGTDTQYF
DNA: TGTGCCACCAGTGATTCCAGACGGGGCACAGATACGCAGTATTTT

size: -
J: TRBJ1-2
length: 13
D: -
V: TRBV6-4
CDR3: CASSPGQNYGYTF
DNA: TGTGCCAGCAGTCCAGGACAGAACTATGGCTACACCTTC

size: -
J: TRBJ2-3
length: 15
D: TRBD1
V: TRBV6-5
CDR3: CASRDDRGRTDTQYF
DNA: TGTGCCAGCAGAGACGACAGGGGTCGCACAGATACGCAGTATTTT

size: few
J: TRBJ1-6
length: 15
D: -
V: TRBV30
CDR3: CAWRAPGRGNSPLHF
DNA: TGTGCCTGGAGAGCACCGGGACGGGGGAATTCACCCCTCCACTTT

size: few
J: TRBJ2-1
length: 13
D: -
V: TRBV24-1
CDR3: CATSHLDNNEQFF
DNA: TGTGCCACCAGTCATTTAGACAACAATGAGCAGTTCTTC

size: -
J: TRBJ1-5
length: 13
D: -
V: TRBV12-3/TRBV12-4
CDR3: CASSLTGNQPQHF
DNA: TGTGCCAGCAGTTTAACGGGAAATCAGCCCCAGCATTTT

size: -
J: TRBJ1-2
length: 13
D: -
V: TRBV6-5
CDR3: CASSYSNSNGYTF
DNA: TGTGCCAGCAGTTACTCGAATTCAAATGGCTACACCTTC

size: -
J: TRBJ2-2
length: 15
D: -
V: TRBV19
CDR3: CASSRTAPNTGELFF
DNA: TGTGCCAGTAGCCGGACTGCTCCGAACACCGGGGAGCTGTTTTTT

size: -
J: TRBJ1-3
length: 18
D: TRBD1
V: TRBV5-1
CDR3: CASSPWDRGVSSGNTIYF
DNA: TGCGCCAGCAGCCCTTGGGACAGGGGGGTTTCCTCTGGAAACACCATATATTTT

size: -
J: TRBJ2-3
length: 13
D: -
V: TRBV7-2
CDR3: CASSLDGTDTQYF
DNA: TGTGCCAGCAGCTTAGACGGGACGGATACGCAGTATTTT

size: -
J: TRBJ2-7
length: 14
D: -
V: TRBV7-8
CDR3: CASTRMGGPYEQYF
DNA: TGTGCCAGCACCCGGATGGGGGGGCCCTACGAGCAGTACTTC

size: -
J: TRBJ1-3
length: 17
D: -
V: TRBV12-2
CDR3: CASRLPHQGFSGNTIYF
DNA: TGTGCAAGTCGCTTACCCCATCAGGGGTTCTCTGGAAACACCATATATTTT

size: -
J: TRBJ2-7
length: 12
D: -
V: TRBV30
CDR3: CAWSLTPPEQYF
DNA: TGTGCCTGGAGTTTAACACCCCCCGAGCAGTACTTC

size: once
J: TRBJ2-1
length: 14
D: TRBD2
V: TRBV10-3
CDR3: CAIKSSGGANEQFF
DNA: TGTGCCATCAAGTCTAGCGGGGGGGCCAATGAGCAGTTCTTC

size: -
J: TRBJ2-1
length: 15
D: TRBD2
V: TRBV27
CDR3: CASSLYDMAGDEQFF
DNA: TGTGCCAGCAGTTTATACGACATGGCGGGGGATGAGCAGTTCTTC

size: -
J: TRBJ1-1
length: 15
D: -
V: TRBV18
CDR3: CASSPQQVTNTEAFF
DNA: TGTGCCAGCTCACCACAACAGGTGACGAACACTGAAGCTTTCTTT

size: -
J: TRBJ1-1
length: 13
D: -
V: TRBV7-6
CDR3: CASSPIRLSEAFF
DNA: TGTGCCAGCAGCCCAATTAGACTATCTGAAGCTTTCTTT

size: -
J: TRBJ1-5
length: 13
D: -
V: TRBV6-5
CDR3: CASSYSTGEQQHF
DNA: TGTGCCAGCAGTTACTCGACGGGAGAGCAACAGCATTTT

size: -
J: TRBJ2-3
length: 13
D: -
V: TRBV2
CDR3: CASSRGNADTQYF
DNA: TGTGCCAGCAGTCGGGGAAACGCGGATACGCAGTATTTT

size: -
J: TRBJ2-6
length: 18
D: -
V: TRBV7-6
CDR3: CASSLETGVSSGANVLTF
DNA: TGTGCCAGCAGCTTAGAGACAGGCGTCAGCTCTGGGGCCAACGTCCTGACTTTC

size: -
J: TRBJ2-2
length: 15
D: -
V: TRBV10-3
CDR3: CAISEMTKNTGELFF
DNA: TGTGCCATCAGTGAGATGACTAAAAACACCGGGGAGCTGTTTTTT

size: -
J: TRBJ1-2
length: 14
D: -
V: TRBV6-2/TRBV6-3
CDR3: CASSYRGNSYGYTF
DNA: TGTGCCAGCAGTTACCGGGGAAACTCCTATGGCTACACCTTC

size: -
J: TRBJ2-5
length: 14
D: -
V: TRBV18
CDR3: CASSPRRSQETQYF
DNA: TGTGCCAGCTCACCACGGCGAAGCCAAGAGACCCAGTACTTC

size: -
J: TRBJ2-5
length: 14
D: TRBD2
V: TRBV4-3
CDR3: CASSQGTGGETQYF
DNA: TGCGCCAGCAGCCAAGGAACGGGGGGTGAGACCCAGTACTTC

size: once
J: TRBJ1-1
length: 13
D: -
V: TRBV4-3
CDR3: CASSQGGRTEAFF
DNA: TGCGCCAGCAGCCAAGGGGGAAGGACTGAAGCTTTCTTT